This record covers a single T cell receptor beta chain. This clonotype showed up many times. The specificity of this receptor is unknown. No quality values exist for individual bases; no much larger clone is one base distant. The method was 5' RACE. The data were produced on an Illumina HiSeq 2000. A universal primer binding site was added through template switching, and the final cDNA carried a unique molecular identifier so that TCR cDNA molecules could be counted accurately. Specific primers in the conserved constant-segment region were used to synthesize first-strand cDNA for the TCR alpha and beta chains. To control for contamination, every cDNA library was double barcoded, receiving both a SMART-Mk sample barcode and Illumina barcodes. Two successive PCR steps introduced TruSeq adapter sequences along with Illumina sample barcodes. Sequencing of the TCR alpha and beta cDNA libraries was done on the Illumina HiSeq platform using custom primers. Concerning the study's data processing: Raw reads were processed with MiGEC to extract unique molecular identifiers, and MiXCR was used to determine CDR3 positions. Recombination models were inferred per individual with the repgenHMM and IGoR tools using an EM algorithm. The tcR package in R was used for shared clonotype analysis, with sharing normalized by the product of cloneset sizes. Out-of-frame nonproductive sequences were analyzed to study raw recombination free of thymic and clonal selection effects. TCRdb reworked the public reads: Q25 trimming with fastp, MiXCR clone assembly, productive beta chains retained. Under each unique CDR3 protein, matching rows form one entry showing the most common genes and DNA. TCRdb, rather than the study authors, made the V and J calls. Here the sample has 200,000 to 250,000 distinct CDR3 sequences; over 5.5% occur a single time. The ten most abundant clones make up about 14% of the sample.

All donors were healthy Caucasians. Three pairs of female monozygotic twins, all aged roughly 18 to 29 years, made up the twin cohort. CD4+ and CD8+ T cell populations were isolated with positive isolation kits from Invitrogen. The data are from a study of identical twins listed by TCRdb under 2016. Notes on the research overall: To test whether fetal clonotypes persist, the study used deep sequencing on TCR alpha and beta repertoires from monozygotic twins, unrelated adults of various ages, and cord blood. Replicate twin experiments were performed at different times using different library preparation protocols to rule out contamination.

Overall results and qualifications from the work: Fewer insertions were carried by abundant cord blood beta clonotypes, a similar but weaker trend appeared in young adult naive repertoires, and no such trend appeared in memory repertoires. Zero-insertion analyses could be partly confounded by invariant T cells such as MAIT and iNKT, though diverse VJ usage argued against such confounding for most clonotypes. Out-of-frame TCR alpha sequences shared between twins showed an excess of low generation-probability sequences compared with coincidental sharing between unrelated individuals. In monozygotic twins, recombination models systematically underestimated out-of-frame TCR alpha sharing, but the models matched the sharing seen between unrelated individuals. Excess twin sharing in beta out-of-frame sequences was weaker because fewer shared sequences lowered the signal-to-noise ratio. Because the same donors could not be followed over many years, the conclusions depended on cross-sectional statistical analysis.

These data also formed part of another study, on T cells expressing NK-cell markers. From the second report: Fewer than ten donors provided sorted CD3+CD56+NKG2C+, CD3+CD56+NKG2C- and CD3+CD56-NKG2C+ T-cell subsets, whose TCR beta-chain repertoires were profiled. Among the eight sequenced donors, seven were HCMV-seropositive and one was HCMV-seronegative. In several experiments an anti-gammadeltaTCR antibody was added to restrict sorting to alphabetaTCR-expressing T cells. For more than 5 donors, the dominant CD3+CD56+NKG2C+ clonotypes were among the top 10 CD8+ clonotypes and accounted for roughly 1.0-8% of CD8+ T cells. Those dominant clonotypes were again the most abundant among CD3+CD56-NKG2C+ cells in four donors, at about 28.3-65%. Whether the expanded NKG2C-expressing T cell clones were specific for HCMV antigens was left unclear. The study sequenced eight donors, all healthy volunteers chosen at random: three men and five women. HCMV-specific IgG was detected in serum with a commercial ELISA kit to determine HCMV serostatus. Reads were demultiplexed and grouped by UMI with MIGEC, and clonotypes were assembled and quantified with MiTCR. Only TCR cDNA sequences supported by at least two reads were kept to exclude erroneous sequences. Downstream repertoire analysis used the tcR package, and clonotypes were matched across fractions by CDR3 nucleotide sequence plus V segment. VDJmatch was used to annotate antigen specificity against VDJdb, with one amino acid substitution in CDR3 allowed.

The source material was CD8+ T cells sorted from blood. The sequence derives from a woman in her late teens or twenties in good health.

The CDR3 protein sequence reads: CASGTSVSYNEQFF. The base sequence is TGTGCCAGCGGGACTAGCGTCTCCTACAATGAGCAGTTCTTC. The sequence links TRBV27 to TRBJ2-1, with TRBD2 identical over 10 junction bases. CDR1 MNHEY and CDR2 SMNVEV are derived from the germline V gene (reference sequence). V trim: 8 bases; J trim: 0 bases; unmatched bases: 1. The CDR3 numbers 14 residues from cysteine through phenylalanine. Just CDR3 DNA is preserved here, 42 bases in frame from base 1.